This TCR beta chain was sequenced in a study of blood T cell repertoires in COVID-19. Study overall: Samples came from the United States, Italy and Spain, spanning acute and convalescent COVID-19. The cDNA or gDNA used as material had been derived from T cells, B-cell-depleted T cells, or PBMCs.

In the source study's methods: From reference gene primer amplification, estimates of nucleated cell counts were derived. Assay: immunoSEQ multiplex PCR; the TCRdb copy retains only in-frame clones and omits some. Clone size and V and J calls were adopted from that table, with D and trimming inferred from the DNA. The sample yields roughly 380,000 clones, 85% seen once. The receptor's source is a woman between 18 and 29 years old with acute or convalescent COVID-19. Sample: peripheral blood.

CDR3 sequence: CASSLVFGDRVGSEGELFF. CDR3 nucleotides: TGTGCCAGCAGCTTAGTTTTCGGCGACAGGGTAGGGAGTGAGGGGGAGCTGTTTTTT. V is TRBV11-2 and J is TRBJ2-2; 7 bases agree with TRBD1. Germline assignment: CDR1 SGHAT and CDR2 FQNNGV. V gave up 1 base and J gave up 8 bases; unmatched junction bases: 19. The CDR3 is 19 residues long.